This TCR beta chain emerged from a study of shared clonotypes between healthy human individuals. As concerns this clone: At one boundary the junction diverges from the germline segment, which might be a read error.

TCRdb's table, derived via immunoSEQ multiplex PCR, lists solely in-frame clones and lacks some. Among approximately 640,000 clones listed, roughly 91% were seen once. Per germline, CDR1 MDHEN and CDR2 SYDVKM. The CDR3 consists of 17 residues. Sequences were obtained from memory CD8+ T cells from PBMCs. The subset was: CD45RO+ cells pooled with CCR7-negative TemRA cells. The receptor was isolated from a man younger than 35 in good health. Some clones in this sample may be carry-over from other donors' samples. The V call is TRBV28, the J call TRBJ2-3; 11 nucleotides line up with TRBD2. Here the CDR3 DNA reads TGTGCCACCAGTTTAGGTACTAGCGGGAGTATATCAGATACGCAGTATTTT. Translating gives CATSLGTSGSISDTQYF.